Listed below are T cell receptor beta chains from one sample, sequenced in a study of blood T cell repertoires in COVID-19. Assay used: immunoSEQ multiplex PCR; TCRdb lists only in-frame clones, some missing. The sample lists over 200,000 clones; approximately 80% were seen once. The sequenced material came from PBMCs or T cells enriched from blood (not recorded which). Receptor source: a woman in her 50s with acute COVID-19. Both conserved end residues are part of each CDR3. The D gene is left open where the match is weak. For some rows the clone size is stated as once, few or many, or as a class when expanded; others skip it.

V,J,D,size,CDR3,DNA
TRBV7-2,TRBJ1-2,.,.,CASSLGLGYGYTF,TGTGCCAGCAGCTTAGGACTCGGGTATGGCTACACCTTC
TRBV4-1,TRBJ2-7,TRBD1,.,CASSQRDRGDYEQYF,TGCGCCAGCAGCCAGAGAGACAGGGGCGACTACGAGCAGTACTTC
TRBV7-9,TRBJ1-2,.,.,CASSLTGQIYGYTF,TGTGCCAGCAGCCTCACAGGGCAGATCTATGGCTACACCTTC
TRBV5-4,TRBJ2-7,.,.,CASSLGHLYEQYF,TGTGCCAGCAGCTTGGGACATCTCTACGAGCAGTACTTC
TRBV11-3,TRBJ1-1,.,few,CASSLGAGIEAFF,TGTGCCAGCAGCTTAGGGGCCGGTATTGAAGCTTTCTTT
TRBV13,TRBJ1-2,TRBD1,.,CASSSGQGAGGYTF,TGTGCCAGCAGCTCGGGACAGGGGGCCGGGGGCTACACCTTC
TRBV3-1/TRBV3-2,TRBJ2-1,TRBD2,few,CASSRVPPAGGLNEQFF,TGTGCCAGCAGCCGGGTTCCCCCAGCGGGGGGGCTTAATGAGCAGTTCTTC
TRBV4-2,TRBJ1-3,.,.,CASSQDLSGSGNTIYF,TGTGCCAGCAGCCAAGATCTTTCAGGCTCTGGAAACACCATATATTTT
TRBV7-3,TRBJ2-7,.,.,CASSVGGTAPYEQYF,TGTGCCAGCAGCGTCGGAGGGACAGCACCCTACGAGCAGTACTTC
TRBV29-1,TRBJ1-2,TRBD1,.,CSVQGVGYGYTF,TGCAGCGTTCAGGGGGTTGGATATGGCTACACCTTC
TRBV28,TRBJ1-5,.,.,CASSLPRGSNQPQHF,TGTGCCAGCAGCCTCCCCCGGGGGAGCAATCAGCCCCAGCATTTT
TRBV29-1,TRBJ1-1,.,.,CSVEQAPLGTEAFF,TGCAGCGTTGAACAGGCCCCCTTAGGCACTGAAGCTTTCTTT
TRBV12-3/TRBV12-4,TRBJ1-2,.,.,CATTDNGYGYTF,TGTGCCACTACGGACAATGGCTATGGCTACACCTTC
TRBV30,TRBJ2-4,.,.,CAWSLRIGGSAKNIQYF,TGTGCCTGGAGTCTTAGGATCGGAGGGTCTGCCAAAAACATTCAGTACTTC
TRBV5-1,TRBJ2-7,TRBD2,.,CASSQTSGTYEQYF,TGCGCCAGCAGCCAGACTAGCGGTACCTACGAGCAGTACTTC
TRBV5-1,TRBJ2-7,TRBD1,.,CASSLGTGGSYEQYF,TGCGCCAGCAGCTTGGGGACAGGGGGATCCTACGAGCAGTACTTC
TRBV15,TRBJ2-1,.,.,CATSRDNRSPYNEQFF,TGTGCCACCAGCAGAGATAATAGAAGCCCCTACAATGAGCAGTTCTTC
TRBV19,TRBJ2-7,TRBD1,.,CASSMGQGALGSSSYEQYF,TGTGCCAGTAGTATGGGACAGGGGGCCCTCGGATCCAGCTCCTACGAGCAGTACTTC
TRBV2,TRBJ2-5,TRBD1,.,CASSRDRGQETQYF,TGTGCCAGCAGCCGGGACAGGGGGCAAGAGACCCAGTACTTC
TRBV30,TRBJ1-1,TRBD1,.,CAWSRWDSLNTEAFF,TGTGCCTGGAGTCGATGGGACAGCCTGAACACTGAAGCTTTCTTT
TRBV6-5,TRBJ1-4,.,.,CASSYSGREKLFF,TGTGCCAGCAGTTACAGCGGTCGTGAAAAACTGTTTTTT
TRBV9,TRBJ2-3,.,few,CASSVVNTDTQYF,TGTGCCAGCAGCGTAGTCAACACAGATACGCAGTATTTT
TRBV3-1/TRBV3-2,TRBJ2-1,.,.,CASSQLAHRYNEQFF,TGTGCCAGCAGCCAACTGGCTCACCGCTACAATGAGCAGTTCTTC
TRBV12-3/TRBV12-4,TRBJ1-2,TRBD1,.,CASRRQGPVGYTF,TGTGCCAGCAGGAGACAGGGGCCCGTTGGCTACACCTTC
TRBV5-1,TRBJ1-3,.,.,CASSLDTPWGDTIYF,TGCGCCAGCAGCTTGGACACCCCCTGGGGCGACACCATATATTTT
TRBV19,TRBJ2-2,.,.,CASSAIRANTGELFF,TGTGCCAGTAGCGCCATCAGGGCGAACACCGGGGAGCTGTTTTTT
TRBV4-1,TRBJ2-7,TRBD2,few,CASSQVSGLLYEQYF,TGCGCCAGCAGCCAAGTCTCGGGACTACTCTACGAGCAGTACTTC
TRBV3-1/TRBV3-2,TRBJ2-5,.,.,CASSQDIRTQYF,TGTGCCAGCAGCCAAGATATCCGGACCCAGTACTTC
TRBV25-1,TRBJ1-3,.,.,CASSRAAGVRNTIYF,TGTGCCAGCAGCCGAGCGGCGGGCGTCAGGAACACCATATATTTT
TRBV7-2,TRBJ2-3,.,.,CASSFTPGLTTDTQYF,TGTGCCAGCAGCTTTACTCCGGGACTGACAACAGATACGCAGTATTTT
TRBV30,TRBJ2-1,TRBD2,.,CAWSPAGLAGSPPFF,TGTGCCTGGAGTCCAGCGGGACTAGCGGGCAGTCCTCCGTTCTTC
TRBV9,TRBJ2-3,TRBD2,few,CASSVARAGPSADTQYF,TGTGCCAGCAGCGTAGCCAGAGCGGGGCCGTCCGCAGATACGCAGTATTTT
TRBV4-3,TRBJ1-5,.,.,CASSQETTVQPQHF,TGCGCCAGCAGCCAAGAGACGACAGTTCAGCCCCAGCATTTT
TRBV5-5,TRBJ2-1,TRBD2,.,CASSLVFGTSYNEQFF,TGTGCCAGCAGCTTGGTATTTGGGACTAGCTACAATGAGCAGTTCTTC
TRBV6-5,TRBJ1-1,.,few,CASSYSRGMNTEAFF,TGTGCCAGCAGTTACTCCAGGGGTATGAACACTGAAGCTTTCTTT
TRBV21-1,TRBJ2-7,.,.,CASSEGTDKHEQYF,TGTGCCAGCAGCGAAGGAACTGACAAGCACGAGCAGTACTTC
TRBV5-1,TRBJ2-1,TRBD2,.,CASSLGTSYNEQFF,TGCGCCAGCAGCTTGGGGACTAGCTACAATGAGCAGTTCTTC
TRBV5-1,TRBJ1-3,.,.,CASSKGQQQGNTIYF,TGCGCCAGCAGCAAGGGACAACAGCAGGGAAACACCATATATTTT
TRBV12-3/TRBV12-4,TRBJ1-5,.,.,CASSFQGNQPQHF,TGTGCCAGCAGTTTTCAGGGCAATCAGCCCCAGCATTTT
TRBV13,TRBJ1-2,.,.,CASSLGVRGDYGYTF,TGTGCCAGCAGCTTAGGGGTCAGGGGCGACTATGGCTACACCTTC
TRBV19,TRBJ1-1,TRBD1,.,CASSTLPGQGYFF,TGTGCCAGTAGTACCCTACCGGGACAGGGATATTTCTTT
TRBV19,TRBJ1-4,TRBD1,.,CASSTNRGTNEKLFF,TGTGCCAGTAGTACCAACAGGGGGACTAATGAAAAACTGTTTTTT
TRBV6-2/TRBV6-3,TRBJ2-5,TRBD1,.,CASSYSSMGSRQGMNF,TGTGCCAGCAGTTACTCGAGTATGGGCTCGCGACAGGGAATGAACTTC
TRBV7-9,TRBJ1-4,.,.,CASSPGLNEKLFF,TGTGCCAGCAGCCCGGGACTGAACGAAAAACTGTTTTTT
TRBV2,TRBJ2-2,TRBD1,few,CASSRQGPGAKTGELFF,TGTGCCAGCAGCCGACAGGGTCCCGGGGCCAAGACCGGGGAGCTGTTTTTT